These 4 T cell receptor beta chains originate from one sample sequenced in a study of blood T cell repertoires in COVID-19 (TCRdb year 2020). The method behind the library was the immunoSEQ multiplex PCR assay. Sourced from immuneACCESS, this table was stored by TCRdb with only in-frame sequences that have V and J called. A share of the clones is absent; for the studies checked, an unresolved V gene accounts for under half, and the remainder has no known explanation. This sample is represented by under 200,000 clones; approximately 90% of them were singletons. In total, the top ten clones hold approximately 21% of the sample. Sequenced input: peripheral blood. Every receptor here comes from a man aged 60 to 69 with active or convalescent COVID-19.

The chain combines TRBV5-1 with TRBJ1-3; 10 nucleotides line up with TRBD1. V lost 0 bases, J lost 3 bases, and 9 bases stayed unmatched. The CDR3 sequence is 18 residues long. Germline CDR1 SGHRS, CDR2 YFSETQ. The CDR3 protein is CASSLGPRQGAFGNTIYF. Here the CDR3 DNA reads TGCGCCAGCAGCTTGGGGCCCCGACAGGGGGCGTTTGGAAACACCATATATTTT.

This clone was observed a single time. The genes are TRBV7-3 and TRBJ2-3, with TRBD2 as a possible D gene (5 bases). Germline values: CDR1 SGHTA, CDR2 FQGTGA. The germline V and J ends were trimmed by 2 bases and 6 bases, with 12 bases remaining between them. The CDR3 is 14 amino acids. DNA of the CDR3: TGTGCCAGCAGCTTATCCGGGGTGTGGGATACGCAGTATTTT. It yields the protein CASSLSGVWDTQYF.

CDR3 sequence reads: CASSVDQGAYNEQFF. The DNA for the CDR3 is TGTGCCAGCAGCGTAGATCAGGGTGCCTACAATGAGCAGTTCTTC. This chain connects TRBV9 to TRBJ2-1, with D perhaps matching TRBD1 (5 bases). CDR1 SGDLS and CDR2 YYNGEE come from the germline V gene. The V end was cut by 0 bases, the J end by 2 bases, with 9 bases between. This CDR3 has 15 amino acids.

V gene TRBV7-3 combines with J gene TRBJ2-1, with D perhaps matching TRBD2 (5 bases). V gave up 2 bases and J gave up 6 bases, with 14 bases separating them. The CDR3 loop spans 15 amino acids. Germline V CDR1 and CDR2: SGHTA, FQGTGA. The CDR3 region is CASSLWPGGSNEQFF. CDR3 nucleotide sequence: TGTGCCAGCAGCTTATGGCCTGGTGGGAGCAATGAGCAGTTCTTC.